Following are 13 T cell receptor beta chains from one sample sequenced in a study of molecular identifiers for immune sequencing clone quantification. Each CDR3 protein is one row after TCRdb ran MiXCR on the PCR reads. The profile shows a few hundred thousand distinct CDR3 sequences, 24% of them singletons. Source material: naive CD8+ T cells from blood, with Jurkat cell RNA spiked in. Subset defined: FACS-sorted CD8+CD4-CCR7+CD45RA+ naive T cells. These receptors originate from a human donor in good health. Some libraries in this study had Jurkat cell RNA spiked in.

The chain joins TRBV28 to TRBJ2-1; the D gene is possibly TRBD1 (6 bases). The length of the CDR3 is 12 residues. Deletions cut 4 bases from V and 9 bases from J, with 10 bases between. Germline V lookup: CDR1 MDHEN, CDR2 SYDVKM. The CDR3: CASSWTEGEQFF. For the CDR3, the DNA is TGTGCCAGCAGTTGGACAGAAGGTGAGCAGTTCTTC.

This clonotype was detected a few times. The CDR3 DNA reads TGTGCCACCGCCGGGACAGCATTTAACACTGAAGCTTTCTTT. Encoded protein: CATAGTAFNTEAFF. The V and J genes are TRBV10-3 and TRBJ1-1; 7 nucleotides line up with TRBD1. The CDR3 covers 14 residues. Germline CDR1 and CDR2: ENHRY and SYGVKD. Losses at the gene ends were 10 bases for V and 2 bases for J; bases not matched to a gene: 10.

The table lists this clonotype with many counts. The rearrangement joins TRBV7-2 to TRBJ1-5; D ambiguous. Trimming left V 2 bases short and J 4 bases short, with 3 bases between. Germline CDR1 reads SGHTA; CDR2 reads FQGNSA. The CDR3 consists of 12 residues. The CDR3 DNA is TGTGCCAGCAGCTTATGGAATCAGCCCCAGCATTTT. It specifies CASSLWNQPQHF.

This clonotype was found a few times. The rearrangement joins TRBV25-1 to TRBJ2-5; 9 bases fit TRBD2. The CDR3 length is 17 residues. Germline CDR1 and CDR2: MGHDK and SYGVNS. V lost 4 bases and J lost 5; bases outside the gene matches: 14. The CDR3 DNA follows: TGTGCCAGCAGTGGATATGGAGGACTAGCGTCTTTGGAGACCCAGTACTTC. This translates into CASSGYGGLASLETQYF.

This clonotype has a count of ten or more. CDR3 sequence: CATSLEGGSFPEQFF. The DNA of the CDR3 is TGTGCCACCAGCCTCGAGGGGGGGAGTTTCCCTGAGCAGTTCTTC. The gene calls are TRBV15 and TRBJ2-1; D might be TRBD2 (7 bases). The CDR3 covers 15 residues. From germline, CDR1 is LNHNV and CDR2 YYDKDF (reference sequence). V dropped 5 bases and J dropped 9 bases, with 20 bases sitting between them.

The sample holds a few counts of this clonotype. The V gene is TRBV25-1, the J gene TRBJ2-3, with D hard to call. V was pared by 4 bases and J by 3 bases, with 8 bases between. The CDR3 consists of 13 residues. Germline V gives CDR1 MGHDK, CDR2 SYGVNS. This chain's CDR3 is CASSASYTDTQYF. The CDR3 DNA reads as TGTGCCAGCAGTGCCTCCTATACAGATACGCAGTATTTT. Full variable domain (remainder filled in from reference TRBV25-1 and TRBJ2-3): EADIYQTPRYLVIGTGKKITLECSQTMGHDKMYWYQQDPGMELHLIHYSYGVNSTEKGDLSSESTVSRIRTEHFPLTLESARPSHTSQYLCASSASYTDTQYFGPGTRLTVL.

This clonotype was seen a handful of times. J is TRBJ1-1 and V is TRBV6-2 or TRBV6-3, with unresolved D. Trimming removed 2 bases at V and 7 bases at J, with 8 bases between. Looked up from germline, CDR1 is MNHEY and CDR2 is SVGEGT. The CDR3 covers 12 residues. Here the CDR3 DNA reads TGTGCCAGCAGTTACGAGGGAATTGAAGCTTTCTTT. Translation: CASSYEGIEAFF.

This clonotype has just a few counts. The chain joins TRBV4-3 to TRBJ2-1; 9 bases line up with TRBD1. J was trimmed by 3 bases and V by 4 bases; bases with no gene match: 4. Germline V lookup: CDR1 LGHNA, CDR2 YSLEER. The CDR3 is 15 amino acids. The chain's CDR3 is CASSPGTGLYNEQFF. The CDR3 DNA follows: TGCGCCAGCAGCCCAGGGACAGGGCTCTACAATGAGCAGTTCTTC.

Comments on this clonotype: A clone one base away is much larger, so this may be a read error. This CDR3 reads CASSLSGTGELCF. The CDR3 DNA follows: TGTGCCAGCAGCTTAAGCGGCACCGGGGAGCTGTGTTTT. The chain recombines TRBV7-3 with TRBJ2-2; a possible D gene is TRBD2 (5 bases). CDR3 length: 13 residues. Germline assignment: CDR1 SGHTA and CDR2 FQGTGA.

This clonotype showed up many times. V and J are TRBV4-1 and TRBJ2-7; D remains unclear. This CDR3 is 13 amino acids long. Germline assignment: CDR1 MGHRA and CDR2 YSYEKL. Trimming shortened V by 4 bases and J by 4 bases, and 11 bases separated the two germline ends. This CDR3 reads CASSLSDGYEQYF. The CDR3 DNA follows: TGCGCCAGCAGCCTTTCGGACGGGTACGAGCAGTACTTC.

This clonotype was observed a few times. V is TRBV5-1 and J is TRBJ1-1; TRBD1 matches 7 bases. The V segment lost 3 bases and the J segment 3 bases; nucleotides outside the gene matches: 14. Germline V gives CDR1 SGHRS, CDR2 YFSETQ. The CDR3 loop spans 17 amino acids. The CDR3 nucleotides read TGCGCCAGCAGCTCCCCGCGCCTGACAGGGTCGGACACTGAAGCTTTCTTT. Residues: CASSSPRLTGSDTEAFF.

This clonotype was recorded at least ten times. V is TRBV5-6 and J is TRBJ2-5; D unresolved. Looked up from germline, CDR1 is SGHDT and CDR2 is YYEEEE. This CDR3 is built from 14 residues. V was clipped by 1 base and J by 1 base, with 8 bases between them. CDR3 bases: TGTGCCAGCAGCTTGAGATGGGCCCAAGAGACCCAGTACTTC. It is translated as CASSLRWAQETQYF.

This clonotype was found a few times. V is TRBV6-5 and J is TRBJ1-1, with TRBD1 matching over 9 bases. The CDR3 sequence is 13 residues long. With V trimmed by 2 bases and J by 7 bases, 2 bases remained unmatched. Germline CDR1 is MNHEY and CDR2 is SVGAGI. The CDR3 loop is CASSYGTGREAFF. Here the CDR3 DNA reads TGTGCCAGCAGTTACGGGACAGGGCGTGAAGCTTTCTTT.